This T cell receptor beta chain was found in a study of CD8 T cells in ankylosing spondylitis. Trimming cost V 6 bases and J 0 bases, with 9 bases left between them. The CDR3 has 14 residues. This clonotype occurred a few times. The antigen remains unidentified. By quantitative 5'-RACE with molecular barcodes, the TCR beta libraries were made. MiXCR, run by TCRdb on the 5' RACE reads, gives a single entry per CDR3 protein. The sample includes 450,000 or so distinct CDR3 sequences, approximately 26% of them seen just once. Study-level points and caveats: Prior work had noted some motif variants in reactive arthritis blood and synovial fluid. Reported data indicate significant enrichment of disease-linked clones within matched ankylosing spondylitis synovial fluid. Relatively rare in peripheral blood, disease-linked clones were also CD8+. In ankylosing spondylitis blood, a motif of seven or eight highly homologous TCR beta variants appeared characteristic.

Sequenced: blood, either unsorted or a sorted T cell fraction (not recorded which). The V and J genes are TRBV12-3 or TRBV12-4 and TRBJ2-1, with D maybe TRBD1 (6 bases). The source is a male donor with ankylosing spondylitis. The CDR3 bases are TGTGCCAGCAGCCGGGACAACTCCTACAATGAGCAGTTCTTC. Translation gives CASSRDNSYNEQFF.